The 24 T cell receptor beta chains below come from one sample, sequenced in a study of tumor and adjacent non-tumor tissue in lung cancer. No cell sorting was done before RNA was extracted from the tissue. A modified ARM-PCR protocol with three rounds of nested PCR amplified TCRbeta. TCRdb independently ran MiXCR on the multiplex PCR reads; one entry per CDR3 protein. The table shows around 79,000 distinct CDR3 sequences, with roughly 72% occurring only once. Sample: lung tumor tissue. Every receptor here comes from a woman in her thirties or forties with non-small cell lung cancer.

Concerning this clonotype: Sequence at one end of the junction differs from germline and may be a read error. The V and J genes are TRBV6-1 and TRBJ1-5, with 9 positions matching TRBD1. Germline V lookup: CDR1 MNHNS, CDR2 SASEGT. This CDR3 is built from 15 residues. In DNA form, the CDR3 reads TGTGTCAGCAGCCCAGACAGGGGGAGGAATCAGCCCCAGCATTTT. Translation: CVSSPDRGRNQPQHF.

Worth noting for this clonotype: A read error is possible here, since a much larger clone lies one base away. The chain uses TRBV5-1 and TRBJ2-5; TRBD2 is a possible D gene (5 bases). V was trimmed by 4 bases and J by 5 bases, leaving 18 bases between them. This CDR3 comprises 15 residues. CDR1 is SGHRS, CDR2 YFSETQ, per germline. The CDR3 spells CASSRLKGSRETQYF. CDR3 DNA: TGCGCCAGCAGCCGTCTGAAAGGGAGCCGGGAGACCCAGTACTTC.

Ten or more counts support this clonotype. A much bigger clone sits one base away, suggesting this may be a read error. V usage is TRBV11-2 and J usage is TRBJ2-3, with TRBD1 matching 8 bases. Looked up from germline, CDR1 is SGHAT and CDR2 is FQNNGV. CDR3 length: 18 amino acids. For the CDR3, the DNA is TGTGCCAGCAGCTTAGTGAGTCTCGGGACAGGACGCACAGATACGCGGTATTTT. Protein: CASSLVSLGTGRTDTRYF.

V is TRBV4-2 and J is TRBJ2-3; D possibly corresponds to TRBD1 (6 bases). The ends were cut back, 5 bases at V and 3 bases at J, with 18 bases in the middle. The germline V gene encodes CDR1 LGHNA and CDR2 YNFKEQ. The CDR3 covers 16 residues. The CDR3 nucleotides are TGTGCCAGCAGCAAAGGACAGACCAGGGGTACAGATACGCAGTATTTT. Protein sequence: CASSKGQTRGTDTQYF.

This clonotype has only one observation. A read error is likely, as this CDR3 ends without the conserved phenylalanine or tryptophan. The genes are TRBV6-2 or TRBV6-3 and TRBJ2-1; D unresolved. Per the germline V gene, CDR1 is MNHEY and CDR2 is SVGEGT. The CDR3 totals 12 residues. Trimming shortened V by 5 bases and J by 2 bases, and 4 bases separated the two germline ends. CDR3 residues: CASSRAYNEQFL. The CDR3 DNA reads as TGTGCCAGCAGTCGGGCCTACAATGAGCAGTTCTTA.

Remarks on this clonotype: A much larger clone lies one base from this, so it may be a read error. The chain links TRBV7-9 to TRBJ2-1; D possibly uses TRBD1 or TRBD2 (6 bases each). Germline loops: CDR1 SEHNR, CDR2 FQNEAQ (reference sequence). The length of the CDR3 is 15 residues. Trimming stripped 6 bases from V and 7 bases from J, with 19 bases between. CDR3 coding DNA: TGTGCCAGCAGGCTGGGACTGGGGGCTTGGAATGAGCAGTTCTTC. Amino acids: CASRLGLGAWNEQFF.

This clonotype was counted once. No conserved phenylalanine or tryptophan is present at the end of the CDR3, so a read error is the likely explanation. The chain employs TRBV11-1 and TRBJ2-5; D not certain. Germline V lookup: CDR1 SGHAT, CDR2 FQDESV (reference sequence). The germline V and J ends were trimmed by 5 bases and 8 bases, with 21 bases remaining between them. This CDR3 contains 15 residues. The chain's CDR3 is CASSLNAGSVDTQYI. CDR3 sequence (DNA): TGTGCCAGCAGCCTTAACGCCGGGTCAGTGGATACCCAGTACATC.

A remark on this clonotype: The conserved closing phenylalanine or tryptophan is absent in this CDR3, likely reflecting a read error. V is TRBV4-1 and J is TRBJ2-3; D gene unclear. This CDR3 has 13 amino acids. The germline V gene encodes CDR1 MGHRA and CDR2 YSYEKL. Written as DNA, the CDR3 is TGCGTCAGCAGCCGAGCCAGACTGGATACGCAGTATGTT. It is translated as CVSSRARLDTQYV.

About this clonotype: Since the CDR3 does not end with the conserved phenylalanine or tryptophan, this likely comes from a read error. The rearrangement links TRBV29-1 to TRBJ1-4; D is undetermined. CDR3 length: 14 amino acids. Germline CDR1 SQVTM, CDR2 ANQGSEA. The CDR3 reads CSVGLGSRGEKLFV. CDR3 coding DNA: TGCAGTGTTGGATTGGGCTCAAGAGGTGAAAAACTGTTTGTT.

Remarks on this clonotype: One end of the junction fails to match germline, which may point to a read error. The chain couples TRBV14 to TRBJ1-1; D is ambiguous. Germline V lookup: CDR1 SGHDN, CDR2 FVKESK. The CDR3 runs 13 residues. The CDR3: CASSLALNTQAFF. In DNA form, the CDR3 reads TGTGCCAGCAGCCTTGCGCTGAACACTCAAGCCTTCTTT.

Worth noting for this clonotype: A read error may account for a junction end that differs from germline. The CDR3 loop is CASSLVRHGLAVQETQYF. The CDR3 nucleotides read TGCGCCAGCAGCTTAGTTAGGCATGGGCTAGCAGTGCAAGAGACCCAGTACTTC. This sequence joins TRBV11-2 and TRBJ2-5; TRBD2 might be the D (5 bases). The length of the CDR3 is 18 residues. CDR1 SGHAT and CDR2 FQNNGV come from the germline V gene.

A remark on this clonotype: A junction boundary mismatches the germline segment, possibly from a read error. This chain connects TRBV29-1 to TRBJ2-1; TRBD2 aligns across 10 bases. This CDR3 spans 17 amino acids. In germline, CDR1 is SQVTM, CDR2 ANQGSEA. Here the CDR3 DNA reads TGTAGCGTGGGAAGGGAAGCGGGAGGGCCCGTCGGCATTGAGCAGTTCTTC. It yields the protein CSVGREAGGPVGIEQFF.

This clonotype showed up many times. The CDR3 sequence is CASSDQGEYSPLHF. The CDR3 DNA sequence: TGTGCCAGCAGTGATCAGGGGGAATATTCACCCCTCCACTTT. The chain recombines TRBV6-1 with TRBJ1-6; 7 positions agree with TRBD1. The V and J ends lost 3 bases and 8 bases, in that order; junction bases with no gene match: 4. This CDR3 comprises 14 residues. CDR1 MNHNS and CDR2 SASEGT come from the germline V gene.

Note on this clonotype: The CDR3 carries no conserved terminal phenylalanine or tryptophan, so it likely arises from a read error. The chain joins TRBV6-5 to TRBJ2-7, with D unresolved. Trimming cost V 4 bases and J 5 bases, with 12 bases left between them. This CDR3 region has 13 residues. Germline values: CDR1 MNHEY, CDR2 SVGAGI. The CDR3 bases are TGTGCCAGCAGTTTCCGAGATCGGGACGAGCAGTACCTC. Amino acids: CASSFRDRDEQYL.

As regards this clonotype: One end of the junction does not line up with germline, which may come from a read error. The genes are TRBV29-1 and TRBJ2-1; 13 nucleotides align to TRBD2. The germline V gene encodes CDR1 SQVTM and CDR2 ANQGSEA. This CDR3 has 12 amino acids. CDR3 in DNA: TGCAGCGGGGGGACTAGCGGGAATGAACAGTCGTTC. It codes for CSGGTSGNEQSF.

A note on this clonotype: An end of the junction differs from the germline gene, which may be a read error. CDR3 coding DNA: TGTGCCAGCAGCCAAGATGTCCAAGGAGTTGGGGCCAAGGTCCTGACCTTC. Its protein product is CASSQDVQGVGAKVLTF. V and J are TRBV4-2 and TRBJ2-6, with D possibly TRBD1 on 5 matching bases. The CDR3 covers 17 residues. CDR1 and CDR2 from the germline V gene are LGHNA and YNFKEQ.

This clonotype appeared a single time. One base away lies a much larger clone, so this may be a sequencing read error. The chain uses TRBV28 and TRBJ2-2; possible D gene TRBD1, 5 bases. The germline CDR1 and CDR2 sequences are MDHEN and SYDVKM. The CDR3 is 15 amino acids. The CDR3: CASTLGQTNIGELFF. CDR3 DNA: TGTGCCAGCACCCTTGGACAAACTAACATCGGGGAGCTGTTTTTT. Using reference TRBV28 and TRBJ2-2 for the parts outside the CDR3, the full variable domain is DVKVTQSSRYLVKRTGEKVFLECVQDMDHENMFWYRQDPGLGLRLIYFSYDVKMKEKGDIPEGYSVSREKKERFSLILESASTNQTSMYLCASTLGQTNIGELFFGEGSRLTVL.

Of note for this clonotype: At one of its ends the junction is not consistent with the germline gene, which may arise from a read error. V is TRBV6-2 or TRBV6-3 and J is TRBJ2-1, with TRBD2 matching over 9 bases. In germline, CDR1 is MNHEY, CDR2 SVGEGT. This CDR3 has 15 residues. The CDR3 region is CACKFIAGVGNEQFF. The CDR3 nucleotides read TGTGCCTGCAAATTTATAGCGGGAGTGGGCAATGAGCAGTTCTTT.

Comments on this clonotype: A read error may account for a junction end that differs from germline. J is TRBJ2-5 and V is TRBV4-1; 11 bases are a match to TRBD2. Germline CDR1 MGHRA, CDR2 YSYEKL. The CDR3 has 14 residues. CDR3 DNA sequence: TGCGCCAGCATCCTAGGGACTAGCGGAGAGATCCAGTACTTC. It codes for CASILGTSGEIQYF.

Details on this clonotype: A much larger clone differs from this one at a single base, so this may be a read error. The CDR3 sequence is CTSSPEVDQPQHF. CDR3 nucleotide sequence: TGCACCAGCAGTCCTGAGGTCGATCAGCCCCAGCATTTT. This sequence joins TRBV5-1 and TRBJ1-5, with unresolved D. CDR1 is SGHRS and CDR2 is YFSETQ in the germline V gene. CDR3 length: 13 residues.

In the case of this clonotype: Compared with germline, one end of the junction differs, possibly owing to a read error. This chain connects TRBV5-1 to TRBJ2-2; D might be TRBD2 (5 bases). The CDR3 loop spans 16 amino acids. Germline values: CDR1 SGHRS, CDR2 YFSETQ. CDR3 in amino acids: CASSMEVPWYTGEMFF. The CDR3 region has the DNA TGCGCCAGCAGCATGGAGGTACCATGGTACACCGGGGAGATGTTTTTT.

This chain connects TRBV6-6 to TRBJ1-2; unclear D gene. The CDR3 totals 14 residues. The ends were cut back, 1 base at V and 1 base at J, with 7 bases in the middle. Germline V gene lookup returns CDR1 MNHNY and CDR2 SVGAGI (reference sequence). CDR3 loop: CASSYLRGNYGYTF. In DNA, the CDR3 is TGTGCCAGCAGTTACTTGCGTGGTAACTATGGCTACACCTTC.

The CDR3, as DNA: TGTGCCAGCAGTGAAACAGGAGCTCCTACCTATGGCTACACCTTC. It codes for CASSETGAPTYGYTF. This chain uses TRBV6-1 with TRBJ1-2; tentative D call: TRBD1 (5 bases). CDR3 length equals 15 residues. The germline CDR1 and CDR2 sequences are MNHNS and SASEGT. Trimming took 2 bases from V and 4 from J, leaving 14 bases between them.

By sample fraction, this clonotype is medium-sized. The genes are TRBV20-1 and TRBJ2-7; D ambiguous. This CDR3 region has 13 residues. Germline CDR1 and CDR2: DFQATT and SNEGSKA (reference sequence). The CDR3 sequence is CSVPPVAGREQYF. The CDR3 DNA reads as TGCAGCGTCCCCCCCGTAGCCGGGCGGGAGCAGTACTTC.